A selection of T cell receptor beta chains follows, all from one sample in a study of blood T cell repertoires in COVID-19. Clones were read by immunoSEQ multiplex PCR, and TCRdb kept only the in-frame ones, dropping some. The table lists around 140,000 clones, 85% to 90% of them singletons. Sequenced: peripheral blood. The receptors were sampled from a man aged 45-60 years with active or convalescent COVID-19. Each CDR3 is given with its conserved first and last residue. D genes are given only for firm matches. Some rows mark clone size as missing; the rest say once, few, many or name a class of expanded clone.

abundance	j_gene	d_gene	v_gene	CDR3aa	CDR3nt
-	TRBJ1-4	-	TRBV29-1	CSGRGANEKLFF	TGCAGCGGGAGGGGCGCGAATGAAAAACTGTTTTTT
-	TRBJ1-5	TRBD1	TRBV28	CASNSAGQGFQPQHF	TGTGCCAGCAATTCGGCGGGACAGGGATTTCAGCCCCAGCATTTT
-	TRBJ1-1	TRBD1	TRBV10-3	CASRTTGKDTEAFF	TGTGCCAGCCGTACGACAGGGAAGGACACTGAAGCTTTCTTT
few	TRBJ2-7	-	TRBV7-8	CASSLVVQGTAYEQYF	TGTGCCAGCAGCTTAGTAGTTCAGGGGACCGCCTACGAGCAGTACTTC
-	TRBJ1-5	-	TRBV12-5	CASGPDTSNQPQHF	TGTGCTAGTGGTCCGGACACGAGCAATCAGCCCCAGCATTTT
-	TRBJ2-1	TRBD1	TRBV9	CASSVGGRSGTGRYNEQFF	TGTGCCAGCAGCGTAGGAGGCCGATCCGGGACAGGGCGATACAATGAGCAGTTCTTC
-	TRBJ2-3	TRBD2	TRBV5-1	CASSRPGTSGSTDTQYF	TGCGCCAGCAGCCGACCCGGGACTAGCGGCAGCACAGATACGCAGTATTTT
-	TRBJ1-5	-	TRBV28	CASNTNRVWESNQPQHF	TGTGCCAGCAATACCAACAGGGTGTGGGAAAGCAATCAGCCCCAGCATTTT
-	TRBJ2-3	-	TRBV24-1	CATSSSSTDTQYF	TGTGCCACCAGCTCCTCTAGCACAGATACGCAGTATTTT
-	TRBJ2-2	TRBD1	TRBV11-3	CASSNDRANTGELFF	TGTGCCAGCAGCAACGACAGGGCGAACACCGGGGAGCTGTTTTTT
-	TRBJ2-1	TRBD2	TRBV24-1	CATSDRAGGPDNEQFF	TGTGCCACCAGTGATCGAGCGGGGGGGCCCGACAATGAGCAGTTCTTC
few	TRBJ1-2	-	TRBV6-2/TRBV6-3	CASSSAGPYGYTF	TGTGCCAGCAGTTCGGCGGGGCCCTATGGCTACACCTTC
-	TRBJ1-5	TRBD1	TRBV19	CASRTGTGVQPQHF	TGTGCCAGTAGGACCGGGACAGGGGTTCAGCCCCAGCATTTT
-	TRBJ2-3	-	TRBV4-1	CASSPPAGPGDTQYF	TGCGCCAGCAGCCCCCCGGCGGGGCCCGGGGATACGCAGTATTTT
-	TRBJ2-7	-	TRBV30	CAWRTYYEQYF	TGTGCCTGGAGGACTTACTACGAGCAGTACTTC
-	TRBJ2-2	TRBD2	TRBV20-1	CSASPPSGGAVTGELFF	TGCAGTGCTAGTCCCCCTAGCGGGGGGGCCGTCACCGGGGAGCTGTTTTTT
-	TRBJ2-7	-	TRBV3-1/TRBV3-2	CASSRHDPGGGPYEQYF	TGTGCCAGCAGCCGACACGATCCAGGGGGAGGCCCCTACGAGCAGTACTTC
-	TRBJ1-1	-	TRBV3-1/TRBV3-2	CASRLGEAEAFF	TGTGCCAGCAGACTAGGGGAGGCTGAAGCTTTCTTT
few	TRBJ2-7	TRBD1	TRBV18	CASSPGQGANEQYF	TGTGCCAGCTCACCGGGACAGGGGGCCAACGAGCAGTACTTC
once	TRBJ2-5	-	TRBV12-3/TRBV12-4	CASSVSETQYF	TGTGCCAGCAGTGTGAGTGAGACCCAGTACTTC
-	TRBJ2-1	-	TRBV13	CASSRTDWYNEQFF	TGTGCCAGCAGCCGAACCGACTGGTACAATGAGCAGTTCTTC
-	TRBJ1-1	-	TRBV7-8	CASSAGLNTEAFF	TGTGCCAGCAGCGCGGGGCTGAACACTGAAGCTTTCTTT
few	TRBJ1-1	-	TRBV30	CAFLKPGPFRGEAFF	TGTGCCTTTCTAAAACCGGGTCCCTTTCGGGGTGAAGCTTTCTTT
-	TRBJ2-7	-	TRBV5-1	CASSFFGGAGASYEQYF	TGCGCCAGCAGCTTTTTTGGGGGGGCGGGAGCATCCTACGAGCAGTACTTC
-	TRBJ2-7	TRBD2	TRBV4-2	CASSQDLVGGPGYEQYF	TGTGCCAGCAGCCAAGATTTAGTGGGAGGGCCGGGGTACGAGCAGTACTTC
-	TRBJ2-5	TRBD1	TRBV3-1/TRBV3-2	CASSQPTGWETQYF	TGTGCCAGCAGCCAACCGACAGGGTGGGAGACCCAGTACTTC
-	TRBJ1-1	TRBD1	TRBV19	CASSDNSGTGAPGTEAFF	TGTGCCAGTAGCGATAATTCCGGGACAGGGGCACCCGGCACTGAAGCTTTCTTT
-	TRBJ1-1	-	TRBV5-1	CASSVTLNTEAFF	TGCGCCAGCAGCGTGACTTTGAACACTGAAGCTTTCTTT
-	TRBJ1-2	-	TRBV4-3	CASSQDRGLGYTF	TGCGCCAGCAGCCAAGATCGGGGGTTAGGCTACACCTTC
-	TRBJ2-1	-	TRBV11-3	CASSLVFLEGSYNEQFF	TGTGCCAGCAGCTTAGTTTTTTTGGAGGGCTCCTACAATGAGCAGTTCTTC
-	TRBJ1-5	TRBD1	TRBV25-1	CASSETGTGGDQPQHF	TGTGCCAGCAGTGAGACCGGGACAGGGGGCGATCAGCCCCAGCATTTT
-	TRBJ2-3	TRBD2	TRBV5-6	CASSFSERGTQYF	TGTGCCAGCAGCTTCTCGGAGCGGGGGACGCAGTATTTT
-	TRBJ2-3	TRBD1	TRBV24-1	CATSDRTGYTDTQYF	TGTGCCACCAGTGATCGGACAGGCTACACAGATACGCAGTATTTT
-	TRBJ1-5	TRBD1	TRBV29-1	CSVTEGQGGQPQHF	TGCAGCGTGACGGAGGGACAGGGGGGTCAGCCCCAGCATTTT
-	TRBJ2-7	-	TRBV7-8	CASSSRTGIDTEQYF	TGTGCCAGCAGCTCACGCACAGGGATTGATACAGAGCAGTACTTC
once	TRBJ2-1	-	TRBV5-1	CASTPLGRVAYNEQFF	TGCGCCAGCACCCCCCTGGGCAGGGTGGCCTACAATGAGCAGTTCTTC
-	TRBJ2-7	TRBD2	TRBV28	CASLSGNSYEQYF	TGTGCCAGCCTTAGCGGGAACTCCTACGAGCAGTACTTC
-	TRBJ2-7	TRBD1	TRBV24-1	CAACPGTGGSRHEQYF	TGTGCCGCCTGCCCCGGGACAGGGGGTTCTAGACACGAGCAGTACTTC
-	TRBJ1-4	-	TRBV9	CASSVAPGVREKLFF	TGTGCCAGCAGCGTAGCACCAGGGGTCCGAGAAAAACTGTTTTTT
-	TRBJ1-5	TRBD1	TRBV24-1	CATSDSGQGNQPQHF	TGTGCCACCAGTGATTCGGGACAGGGGAATCAGCCCCAGCATTTT
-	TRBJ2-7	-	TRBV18	CASSAGQSYEQYF	TGTGCCAGCTCAGCGGGACAGTCCTACGAGCAGTACTTC
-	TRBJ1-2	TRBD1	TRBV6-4	CASSPEQGRNYGYTF	TGTGCCAGCAGCCCCGAACAGGGGCGGAACTATGGCTACACCTTC
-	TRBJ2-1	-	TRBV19	CASIDGTPSSSYNEQFF	TGTGCCAGTATCGACGGGACACCATCGAGCTCCTACAATGAGCAGTTCTTC
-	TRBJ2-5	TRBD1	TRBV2	CASSDRDRDQETQYF	TGTGCCAGCAGTGATCGGGACAGGGACCAAGAGACCCAGTACTTC
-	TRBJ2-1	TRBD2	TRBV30	CAWRGLAGGWDYNEQFF	TGTGCCTGGAGAGGACTAGCGGGAGGGTGGGACTACAATGAGCAGTTCTTC
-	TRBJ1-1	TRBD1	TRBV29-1	CSVESTGTDTAFF	TGCAGCGTTGAATCGACGGGGACAGATACGGCTTTCTTT
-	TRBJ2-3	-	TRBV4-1	CASSQDLGAGSTDTQYF	TGCGCCAGCAGCCAAGATTTGGGGGCAGGCTCAACAGATACGCAGTATTTT
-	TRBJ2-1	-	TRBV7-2	CASNKRTYNEQFF	TGTGCCAGCAACAAACGGACTTACAATGAGCAGTTCTTC